The 6 T cell receptor beta chains presented below share a single source sample, sequenced in a study of PD-L1 blockade in urothelial cancer listed by TCRdb under 2017. The library was built by means of the immunoSEQ multiplex PCR assay. Imported from immuneACCESS, the table was reduced by TCRdb to in-frame sequences with V and J called. These copies leave out some clones; in studies compared against another copy, an unresolved V gene accounts for under half, and the cause of the remainder is not known. The sample table contains some 45,000 clones; only one count was recorded for approximately 90% of them. 3.9% of the sample lies in the top ten. The sequenced sample was PBMCs, obtained around atezolizumab (anti-PD-L1) treatment. Receptors originate from an elderly man with urothelial cancer.

This clone was seen just once. This chain connects TRBV11-2 to TRBJ2-3, with 7 bases that match TRBD1. This CDR3 has 18 amino acids. CDR1 is SGHAT, CDR2 FQNNGV, per germline. Unmatched junction bases numbered 18, after V lost 4 bases and J lost 5 bases. The CDR3 DNA reads TGTGCCAGCAGCTCTCCTCTGGGGACAGAAATAGTGGTAGATACGCAGTATTTT. This sequence encodes CASSSPLGTEIVVDTQYF. The whole variable domain, remainder taken from reference TRBV11-2 and TRBJ2-3, is EAGVAQSPRYKIIEKRQSVAFWCNPISGHATLYWYQQILGQGPKLLIQFQNNGVVDDSQLPKDRFSAERLKGVDSTLKIQPAKLEDSAVYLCASSSPLGTEIVVDTQYFGPGTRLTVL.

This chain links TRBV29-1 with TRBJ1-1; 11 bases agree with TRBD1. Trimming took 2 bases from V and 1 from J; bases not matched to a gene: 6. CDR3 size: 16 residues. CDR1 and CDR2 (germline): SQVTM, ANQGSEA. CDR3 residues: CSVEFGQGARNTEAFF. CDR3 nucleotide sequence: TGCAGCGTTGAATTCGGACAGGGGGCGAGGAACACTGAAGCTTTCTTT.

The chain employs TRBV29-1 and TRBJ1-2; D call uncertain. V gave up 0 bases and J gave up 4 bases, with 21 bases separating them. The CDR3 has 17 residues. The germline CDR1 and CDR2 sequences are SQVTM and ANQGSEA. CDR3 in DNA: TGCAGCGTTGAAGATCTTCGAGGCACTATTACGGGCTATGGCTACACCTTC. It codes for CSVEDLRGTITGYGYTF.

CDR3 nucleotide sequence: TGTGCCACCAGCAGAAAAAAGGCTAGCGGAGGCTACGAGCAGTACTTC. Translating gives CATSRKKASGGYEQYF. V usage is TRBV15 and J usage is TRBJ2-7; 7 bases are a match to TRBD2. Per the germline V gene, CDR1 is LNHNV and CDR2 is YYDKDF (reference sequence). This CDR3 spans 16 amino acids. V trimming: 2 bases; J trimming: 3 bases; junction bases outside the gene matches: 10.

The chain links TRBV5-6 to TRBJ2-3, with 7 bases fitting TRBD2. The V gene's germline CDR1 is SGHDT and CDR2 YYEEEE. With 7 bases clipped from V and 3 bases from J, the junction kept 8 bases outside the gene matches. The CDR3 has 14 residues. CDR3 sequence reads: CASGGGGRTDTQYF. CDR3 nucleotide sequence: TGTGCCAGCGGCGGCGGGGGAAGGACAGATACGCAGTATTTT.

CDR3 in amino acids: CAWSPVAGAPYF. The CDR3 bases are TGTGCCTGGAGCCCAGTAGCGGGGGCACCGTACTTC. The chain recombines TRBV30 with TRBJ2-7; 9 bases agree with TRBD2. J was trimmed by 12 bases and V by 3 bases; bases with no gene match: 9. Per the germline V gene, CDR1 is GTSNPN and CDR2 is SVGIG (reference sequence). This CDR3 is built from 12 residues.